Below are 23 T cell receptor beta chains sequenced from a single sample in a study of blood T cells in healthy people across ages. It was with a sample-barcoded 5' primer and a J-beta primer mix that a second PCR of roughly 7 to 12 cycles was run. TCRdb fed the 5' RACE reads into MiXCR, producing one record per CDR3 protein. The table lists hundreds of thousands of distinct CDR3 sequences, roughly 60% of them singletons. The source material was blood. All receptors derive from a man aged 25-45 years in good health.

The rearrangement joins TRBV7-2 to TRBJ2-5; 7 bases agree with TRBD2. Unmatched junction bases numbered 15, after V lost 5 bases and J lost 0 bases. In germline, CDR1 is SGHTA, CDR2 FQGNSA. The CDR3 is made up of 18 amino acids. The CDR3 region has the DNA TGTGCCAGCAGCCCCCAGGCGACTAGCCCTACGTACCAAGAGACCCAGTACTTC. Amino acid sequence: CASSPQATSPTYQETQYF.

The chain's CDR3 is CASSDFGLATQYF. In nucleotides, the CDR3 is TGTGCCAGCAGTGACTTTGGACTAGCAACGCAGTATTTT. The rearrangement links TRBV6-4 to TRBJ2-3; 8 nucleotides agree with TRBD2. The junction had 3 bases not matched to a gene; V was cut back by 1 base and J by 9 bases. CDR3 length: 13 amino acids. Germline lookup yields CDR1 MRHNA and CDR2 SNTAGT.

The rearrangement links TRBV7-2 to TRBJ2-7; TRBD2 matches at 14 bases. The CDR3 has 17 amino acids. CDR1 is SGHTA and CDR2 is FQGNSA in the germline V gene. V trimming: 5 bases; J trimming: 5 bases; junction bases outside the gene matches: 11. The CDR3, as DNA: TGTGCCAGCAGCCGGACAAGACTAGCGGGGGGGCCCCACGAGCAGTACTTC. It codes for CASSRTRLAGGPHEQYF.

This clonotype was recorded a few times. The CDR3: CSVSGANNEQFF. In DNA, the CDR3 is TGCAGCGTTAGCGGGGCTAACAATGAGCAGTTCTTC. This chain uses TRBV29-1 with TRBJ2-1; 7 positions match TRBD2. Losses at the gene ends were 5 bases for V and 5 bases for J; bases not matched to a gene: 3. The CDR3 loop spans 12 amino acids. In germline, CDR1 is SQVTM, CDR2 ANQGSEA.

This clonotype was counted between two and nine times. V usage is TRBV15 and J usage is TRBJ2-1; 12 bases match TRBD2. Germline loops: CDR1 LNHNV, CDR2 YYDKDF (reference sequence). CDR3 length: 16 residues. J lost 6 bases, V lost 8 bases, and 11 bases had no gene match. This CDR3 reads CATSLRLAGAVNEQFF. The CDR3 nucleotides are TGTGCCACCTCGTTACGACTAGCGGGGGCCGTCAATGAGCAGTTCTTC.

The V gene is TRBV20-1, the J gene TRBJ1-1, with D hard to call. With 3 bases removed from V and 10 bases from J, the gap between germline ends came to 18 bases. Per germline, CDR1 DFQATT and CDR2 SNEGSKA (reference sequence). CDR3 length: 13 amino acids. The CDR3 region is CSASGIRVAGAFF. The CDR3 nucleotides read TGCAGTGCTAGCGGAATAAGGGTCGCGGGAGCTTTCTTT.

This clonotype was observed a single time. The V call is TRBV20-1, the J call TRBJ2-7; D unresolved. There are 12 residues in the CDR3. CDR1 and CDR2 (germline): DFQATT, SNEGSKA (reference sequence). V was trimmed by 8 bases and J by 1 base, leaving 12 bases between them. Here the CDR3 reads CSWNGVSYEQYF. CDR3 in DNA: TGCAGTTGGAATGGGGTTTCCTACGAGCAGTACTTC.

The CDR3 coding sequence is TGCGCCAGCAGCTTGGGACGGCTTGAGCAGTTCTTC. As protein: CASSLGRLEQFF. This chain joins TRBV5-1 and TRBJ2-1; the D is unclear. Deletions cut 0 bases from V and 9 bases from J, with 7 bases between. The length of the CDR3 is 12 residues. Looked up from germline, CDR1 is SGHRS and CDR2 is YFSETQ.

V gene TRBV4-2 combines with J gene TRBJ1-2, with 7 bases identical to TRBD1. V shed 2 bases, J shed 8 bases, and the junction held 8 bases outside the gene matches. Looked up from germline, CDR1 is LGHNA and CDR2 is YNFKEQ. This CDR3 contains 14 residues. In DNA, the CDR3 is TGTGCCAGCAGCCAAAATACAGGGGTACGCGGCTACACCTTC. Protein sequence: CASSQNTGVRGYTF.

The V and J genes are TRBV12-3 or TRBV12-4 and TRBJ2-7, with 8 bases aligning to TRBD1. This CDR3 has 14 residues. The V segment lost 6 bases and the J segment 6 bases; nucleotides outside the gene matches: 10. The CDR3 DNA reads TGTGCCAGCAGAACCGGGACAGGAGGCAGCGAGCAGTACTTC. Translated, it gives CASRTGTGGSEQYF.

This clonotype was detected a few times. V gene TRBV12-3 or TRBV12-4 combines with J gene TRBJ2-7; D ambiguous. This CDR3 has 13 amino acids. The V end was cut by 0 bases, the J end by 5 bases, with 8 bases between. The CDR3 protein is CASSLAESDEQYF. The CDR3 bases are TGTGCCAGCAGTTTAGCGGAGAGCGACGAGCAGTACTTC.

V gene TRBV11-2 combines with J gene TRBJ2-5; D unresolved. Germline V CDR1 and CDR2: SGHAT, FQNNGV. The length of the CDR3 is 13 residues. V was cut by 6 bases and J by 2 bases, with 10 bases left in between. In DNA, the CDR3 is TGTGCCAGCAGATATTGGGAACAAGAGACCCAGTACTTC. Its protein is CASRYWEQETQYF. The full variable domain, rest sourced from reference TRBV11-2 and TRBJ2-5, is EAGVAQSPRYKIIEKRQSVAFWCNPISGHATLYWYQQILGQGPKLLIQFQNNGVVDDSQLPKDRFSAERLKGVDSTLKIQPAKLEDSAVYLCASRYWEQETQYFGPGTRLLVL.

The rearrangement links TRBV5-1 to TRBJ1-2, with 12 positions matching TRBD1. Germline loops: CDR1 SGHRS, CDR2 YFSETQ. With V trimmed by 3 bases and J by 7 bases, 4 bases remained unmatched. CDR3 length: 14 residues. CDR3 nucleotides: TGCGCCAGCAGCTACCGGGACAGGGGGCTTGGCTACACCTTC. It encodes CASSYRDRGLGYTF.

This chain links TRBV20-1 with TRBJ2-3; 8 nucleotides line up with TRBD2. Per the germline V gene, CDR1 is DFQATT and CDR2 is SNEGSKA (reference sequence). The junction had 10 bases not matched to a gene; V was cut back by 3 bases and J by 2 bases. The CDR3 contains 16 residues. The CDR3 coding sequence is TGCAGTGCTAGGGGGTCTGGGCGGGGGGACACAGATACGCAGTATTTT. It yields the protein CSARGSGRGDTDTQYF.

This clonotype came up a few times. This chain uses TRBV27 with TRBJ2-7; D could derive from TRBD1 or TRBD2 (6 bases each). This CDR3 comprises 14 residues. Trimming left V 0 bases short and J 7 bases short, with 13 bases between. Germline assignment: CDR1 MNHEY and CDR2 SMNVEV (reference sequence). The CDR3 here is CASSLSHRAGEQYF. CDR3 bases: TGTGCCAGCAGTTTATCCCACAGGGCGGGAGAGCAGTACTTC.

The chain recombines TRBV6-5 with TRBJ2-7, with a weak D call TRBD2 (7 bases). Trimming left V 4 bases short and J 5 bases short, with 18 bases between. Germline lookup yields CDR1 MNHEY and CDR2 SVGAGI. CDR3 size: 15 residues. CDR3 DNA: TGTGCCAGCAGTTCGACACAGGGAGGGTCCCACGAGCAGTACTTC. Translation gives CASSSTQGGSHEQYF.

This clonotype was picked up a small number of times. One junction end disagrees with the germline gene, perhaps due to a read error. The chain combines TRBV4-3 with TRBJ1-4; D is undetermined. The CDR3 spans 12 residues. The germline CDR1 and CDR2 sequences are LGHNA and YSLEER. The CDR3 DNA sequence: TGTGCCAGCAGCCAAGGAAATGAAAAACTGTTTTTT. Encoded protein: CASSQGNEKLFF.

CDR3 in amino acids: CATAWRDRPYEQYF. DNA of the CDR3: TGTGCCACCGCCTGGAGGGACCGACCCTACGAGCAGTACTTC. The rearrangement links TRBV24-1 to TRBJ2-7; tentatively, D is TRBD2 (6 bases). This CDR3 contains 14 residues. Deletions cut 9 bases from V and 2 bases from J, with 16 bases between. The germline V gene has CDR1 KGHDR and CDR2 SFDVKD.

This sequence joins TRBV7-2 and TRBJ1-5; D is uncertain. The V gene's germline CDR1 is SGHTA and CDR2 FQGNSA. There are 15 residues in the CDR3. V was pared by 4 bases and J by 6 bases, with 16 bases between. The CDR3 bases are TGTGCCAGCAGCTCCGTGGGTAGGCGGGGTCAGCCCCAGCATTTT. Protein: CASSSVGRRGQPQHF.

The chain couples TRBV5-5 to TRBJ1-5, with D maybe TRBD1 (5 bases). CDR3 length equals 15 residues. The V gene lost 0 bases and the J gene lost 3 bases, with 10 bases spanning the gap. From germline, CDR1 is SGHKS and CDR2 YYEKEE (reference sequence). CDR3 coding DNA: TGTGCCAGCAGCTTGGGGCAGGGCATCAATCAGCCCCAGCATTTT. Translated: CASSLGQGINQPQHF.

To note about this clonotype: A much more abundant neighbour one base away suggests this may be a read error. The V gene is TRBV6-1, the J gene TRBJ2-4, with D tentatively TRBD1 (5 bases). The DNA end is a closer match to TRBJ2-7, so the J assignment may be wrong. Germline V gene lookup returns CDR1 MNHNS and CDR2 SASEGT. CDR3 length: 12 residues. The CDR3 DNA is TGTGCCTGCAGAGAAAGGGGCTACGAGCAGTACTTC. Its translation: CACRERGYEQYF.

The CDR3 spells CASSSFGGDYGYTF. The CDR3 DNA reads as TGTGCCAGCAGTTCCTTCGGGGGCGACTATGGCTACACCTTC. This rearrangement joins TRBV27 to TRBJ1-2, with D maybe TRBD1 (6 bases). Germline V gene sequence: CDR1 MNHEY, CDR2 SMNVEV (reference sequence). The CDR3 is made up of 14 amino acids. V lost 4 bases to trimming and J lost 3 bases, with 12 bases between them.

The chain joins TRBV3-1 to TRBJ2-3; possibly TRBD2 for D (5 bases). The CDR3 is 17 amino acids. The V end was cut by 1 base, the J end by 0 bases, with 14 bases between. CDR1 is LGHDT and CDR2 is YNNKEL in the germline V gene (reference sequence). The CDR3, as DNA: TGTGCCAGCAGCCAAGGGAGGTACAGCCTGAGCACAGATACGCAGTATTTT. Translating gives CASSQGRYSLSTDTQYF.